This TCR beta chain is drawn from a study of blood T cells in healthy people across ages. With 3 bases removed from V and 2 bases from J, the gap between germline ends came to 16 bases. Germline-derived CDR1 and CDR2 are MNHEY and SMNVEV (reference sequence). The CDR3 runs 17 residues. Primed by a sample-barcoded 5' primer and a J-beta primer mix, a second PCR proceeded for roughly 6 to 12 cycles. Every sample gave at least 3 million paired-end reads containing CDR3. TCRdb reprocessed the 5' RACE reads with MiXCR, giving one entry per CDR3 protein. This sample carries 850,000 to 1,100,000 distinct CDR3 sequences, roughly two fifths of them seen once, and the ten largest clones take around 12%. This clonotype has more than one count but fewer than ten.

The material sequenced was blood. The TCR was taken from a man aged 18 to 35 in good health. The chain combines TRBV27 with TRBJ1-4; D might be TRBD1 (5 bases). The CDR3 nucleotides read TGTGCCAGCAGTTTTGGCAGGGCATTTGGGACTAATGAAAAACTGTTTTTT. Its protein product is CASSFGRAFGTNEKLFF. The variable domain in full, with the rest retrieved from reference TRBV27 and TRBJ1-4, is EAQVTQNPRYLITVTGKKLTVTCSQNMNHEYMSWYRQDPGLGLRQIYYSMNVEVTDKGDVPEGYKVSRKEKRNFPLILESPSPNQTSLYFCASSFGRAFGTNEKLFFGSGTQLSVL.